These 23 T cell receptor beta chains share one sample of origin, sequenced in a study of a mutant IDH1 vaccine in newly diagnosed glioma. These TCRs are of unknown antigen specificity. The protocol was immunoSEQ multiplex PCR, while the TCRdb copy is restricted to in-frame clones and leaves out a portion. This sample carries 82,000 or so clones, about 82% of them seen once, and the ten largest clones take approximately 2%. Noted time point: week 23, last vaccination. Vaccinated patients received 300 ug of mutant IDH1 20-mer peptide per dose, with topical imiquimod. Sample: PBMCs, taken from a glioma patient whose treatment included an IDH1 peptide vaccine. These receptors all stem from a man aged 30 to 39 with glioma. Some clones in this sample may be carry-over from other donors' samples.

The chain carries TRBV30 and TRBJ1-5, with D possibly TRBD1 on 5 matching bases. The CDR3 is 13 residues long. Per germline, CDR1 GTSNPN and CDR2 SVGIG (reference sequence). The V gene lost 4 bases and the J gene lost 2 bases, with 9 bases spanning the gap. CDR3 protein: CAWKGQGNQPQHF. The CDR3 bases are TGTGCCTGGAAGGGGCAAGGCAATCAGCCCCAGCATTTT.

V and J are TRBV4-1 and TRBJ2-1, with a possible D match to TRBD2 (5 bases). Deletions cut 3 bases from V and 6 bases from J, with 21 bases between. This CDR3 region has 17 residues. The germline V gene has CDR1 MGHRA and CDR2 YSYEKL. CDR3 coding DNA: TGCGCCAGCAGCCAGGGCCCCGTCAGGAGGCAGCTCAATGAGCAGTTCTTC. As protein: CASSQGPVRRQLNEQFF.

V is TRBV28 and J is TRBJ2-7; TRBD1 aligns across 12 bases. V lost 5 bases to trimming and J lost 7 bases; unmatched junction nucleotides: 12. In germline, CDR1 is MDHEN, CDR2 SYDVKM. The CDR3 length is 16 residues. The CDR3 sequence: CASSLPSGTGGQEQYF. In DNA form, the CDR3 reads TGTGCCAGCAGTCTACCTTCCGGGACAGGGGGCCAGGAGCAGTACTTC.

The chain employs TRBV19 and TRBJ2-4; 7 bases are shared with TRBD1. After removal of 2 bases from V and 5 bases from J, the junction contained 3 bases not matched to a gene. CDR1 LNHDA and CDR2 SQIVND come from the germline V gene (reference sequence). The CDR3 runs 14 residues. The CDR3 protein is CASSISQGENIQYF. The CDR3 nucleotides are TGTGCCAGTAGTATATCCCAGGGGGAAAACATTCAGTACTTC.

In this sample, this clone turned up a few times. The V gene is TRBV9, the J gene TRBJ2-7, with TRBD2 matching over 7 bases. CDR1 and CDR2 (germline): SGDLS, YYNGEE. The CDR3 extends over 15 amino acids. Trimming cost V 4 bases and J 4 bases; bases outside gene matches: 11. The CDR3 DNA follows: TGTGCCAGCAGCCCGCGGTCGGGAGCGGGGTACGAGCAGTACTTC. It translates to CASSPRSGAGYEQYF.

The CDR3 nucleotides are TGTGCCAGCAGCTTGGTCCCCTACAATGAGCAGTTCTTC. Translated, it gives CASSLVPYNEQFF. This sequence joins TRBV5-4 and TRBJ2-1; no definite D call. The CDR3 spans 13 residues. The V end lost 0 bases, the J end lost 2 bases, and 3 bases lay between the germline ends. CDR1 is SGHNT and CDR2 is YYREEE in the germline V gene (reference sequence).

The chain recombines TRBV2 with TRBJ1-2; D not resolved. The CDR3 runs 14 residues. Between the trimmed V and J ends, which lost 7 bases and 4 bases, there was a span of 16 bases. The germline V gene has CDR1 SNHLY and CDR2 FYNNEI. The CDR3 DNA follows: TGTGCCAGCATCCCGAGGAGGCAGACCTATGGCTACACCTTC. This translates into CASIPRRQTYGYTF.

V is TRBV10-2 and J is TRBJ1-3, with D maybe TRBD1 (6 bases). The CDR3 has 16 amino acids. V lost 3 bases and J 5 bases, leaving 17 bases between the germline ends. CDR1 is WSHSY, CDR2 SAAADI, per germline. CDR3 in amino acids: CASSEYAEQGRNTIYF. CDR3 coding DNA: TGCGCCAGCAGTGAATATGCGGAACAGGGAAGAAACACCATATATTTT.

The genes are TRBV29-1 and TRBJ2-5, with 7 positions matching TRBD2. The CDR3 is made up of 13 amino acids. Germline V gene lookup returns CDR1 SQVTM and CDR2 ANQGSEA. Losses at the gene ends were 6 bases for V and 5 bases for J; bases not matched to a gene: 9. CDR3 loop: CSVESVGGETQYF. For the CDR3, the DNA is TGCAGCGTCGAGTCTGTGGGGGGGGAGACCCAGTACTTC.

This chain links TRBV7-2 with TRBJ1-4; no clear D gene. The germline V gene encodes CDR1 SGHTA and CDR2 FQGNSA. Trimming shortened V by 8 bases and J by 3 bases, and 10 bases separated the two germline ends. The CDR3 consists of 13 residues. For the CDR3, the DNA is TGTGCCAGCTGCCGACGACCTAATGAAAAACTGTTTTTT. This encodes CASCRRPNEKLFF.

V usage is TRBV7-7 and J usage is TRBJ2-5; D unclear. The germline gives CDR1 SSHAT, CDR2 FNYEAQ (reference sequence). The CDR3 loop spans 14 amino acids. Trimming pared 4 bases from V and 2 bases from J, leaving 11 bases between. The CDR3 here is CASSSVGRQETQYF. The CDR3 nucleotides are TGTGCCAGCAGCTCAGTCGGACGTCAAGAGACCCAGTACTTC.

The rearrangement links TRBV11-2 to TRBJ2-7, with D possibly matching TRBD1 (5 bases). Per germline, CDR1 SGHAT and CDR2 FQNNGV. This CDR3 contains 14 residues. Trimming cost V 2 bases and J 6 bases, with 14 bases left between them. CDR3 coding DNA: TGTGCCAGCAGCTTATTAGGGGTTAGTCGCGAGCAGTACTTC. This encodes CASSLLGVSREQYF.

The V gene is TRBV28, the J gene TRBJ1-2, with 8 bases identical to TRBD1. The CDR3 is 13 residues long. With V trimmed by 3 bases and J by 6 bases, 3 bases remained unmatched. The germline gives CDR1 MDHEN, CDR2 SYDVKM. DNA for the CDR3: TGTGCCAGCAGTTTTCAGGGGGCGAATGGCTACACCTTC. Protein sequence: CASSFQGANGYTF.

The CDR3 is CASSRGQGGQPQHF. CDR3 bases: TGTGCCAGTAGTAGGGGACAGGGTGGCCAGCCCCAGCATTTT. The V gene is TRBV19, the J gene TRBJ1-5, with 9 bases identical to TRBD1. The germline CDR1 and CDR2 sequences are LNHDA and SQIVND (reference sequence). Losses at the gene ends were 4 bases for V and 7 bases for J; bases not matched to a gene: 5. The CDR3 contains 14 residues. The complete variable domain, with remaining parts taken from reference TRBV19 and TRBJ1-5, reads DGGITQSPKYLFRKEGQNVTLSCEQNLNHDAMYWYRQDPGQGLRLIYYSQIVNDFQKGDIAEGYSVSREKKESFPLTVTSAQKNPTAFYLCASSRGQGGQPQHFGDGTRLSIL.

This clone has a handful of counts. The chain links TRBV6-5 to TRBJ1-5, with D possibly being TRBD1 (6 bases). V lost 5 bases to trimming and J lost 2 bases, with 10 bases between them. Germline CDR1 is MNHEY and CDR2 is SVGAGI. The CDR3 covers 14 residues. In DNA form, the CDR3 reads TGTGCCAGCAGTCAACAGGGAGGCAATCAGCCCCAGCATTTT. Its protein product is CASSQQGGNQPQHF.

The rearrangement joins TRBV2 to TRBJ1-4; 11 bases are shared with TRBD1. There are 14 residues in the CDR3. CDR1 SNHLY and CDR2 FYNNEI come from the germline V gene. V lost 6 bases and J lost 8; bases outside the gene matches: 5. As DNA, the CDR3 is TGTGCCAGCAGGGGGACAGGGGGTCGCGAAAAACTGTTTTTT. It translates to CASRGTGGREKLFF.

V gene TRBV7-2 combines with J gene TRBJ1-2; no firm D call. The germline V gene has CDR1 SGHTA and CDR2 FQGNSA. This CDR3 contains 15 residues. With 5 bases removed from V and 7 bases from J, the gap between germline ends came to 20 bases. The DNA for the CDR3 is TGTGCCAGCAGCGGCCCGGAGGGTGAGGTTGGTGGCTACACCTTC. It is translated as CASSGPEGEVGGYTF.

The chain uses TRBV14 and TRBJ1-4; TRBD1 aligns across 9 bases. The germline V gene has CDR1 SGHDN and CDR2 FVKESK. CDR3 length equals 14 residues. Losses at the gene ends were 4 bases for V and 8 bases for J; bases not matched to a gene: 5. The CDR3, as DNA: TGTGCCAGCAGCCGGGACAGGGTCGGGGAAAAACTGTTTTTT. It yields the protein CASSRDRVGEKLFF.

This chain joins TRBV4-1 and TRBJ2-6, with D tentatively TRBD1 (6 bases). Per germline, CDR1 MGHRA and CDR2 YSYEKL. Between the trimmed V and J ends, which lost 3 bases and 4 bases, there was a span of 10 bases. The CDR3 is made up of 15 amino acids. CDR3 sequence reads: CASSQDRGGANVLTF. The CDR3 DNA follows: TGCGCCAGCAGCCAGGACAGAGGAGGGGCCAACGTCCTGACTTTC.

The chain recombines TRBV2 with TRBJ2-7; possible D gene TRBD2, 5 bases. CDR1 SNHLY and CDR2 FYNNEI come from the germline V gene. This CDR3 comprises 15 residues. Trimming removed 2 bases at V and 2 bases at J, with 13 bases between. CDR3 sequence: CASSESPSTPYEQYF. The CDR3, as DNA: TGTGCCAGCAGTGAATCCCCTAGCACCCCCTACGAGCAGTACTTC.

The rearrangement links TRBV5-1 to TRBJ2-3; 8 bases map to TRBD2. V lost 0 bases, J lost 2 bases, and 8 bases stayed unmatched. The germline CDR1 and CDR2 sequences are SGHRS and YFSETQ. The CDR3 runs to 17 residues. For the CDR3, the DNA is TGCGCCAGCAGCTTGGGCAGTGGACTAGCAACCACAGATACGCAGTATTTT. It is translated as CASSLGSGLATTDTQYF.

The chain has TRBV27 and TRBJ2-5, with 10 bases aligning to TRBD1. This CDR3 spans 16 amino acids. J lost 1 base, V lost 5 bases, and 7 bases had no gene match. In germline, CDR1 is MNHEY, CDR2 SMNVEV (reference sequence). The CDR3 protein is CASSPGDRGIQETQYF. In DNA form, the CDR3 reads TGTGCCAGCAGTCCCGGGGACAGGGGAATCCAAGAGACCCAGTACTTC.

The V gene is TRBV7-2, the J gene TRBJ1-2, with no clear D. CDR1 and CDR2 (germline): SGHTA, FQGNSA. There are 13 residues in the CDR3. Trimming removed 2 bases at V and 4 bases at J, with 8 bases between. In nucleotides, the CDR3 is TGTGCCAGCAGCTTATATGCGGGCTATGGCTACACCTTC. This encodes CASSLYAGYGYTF.